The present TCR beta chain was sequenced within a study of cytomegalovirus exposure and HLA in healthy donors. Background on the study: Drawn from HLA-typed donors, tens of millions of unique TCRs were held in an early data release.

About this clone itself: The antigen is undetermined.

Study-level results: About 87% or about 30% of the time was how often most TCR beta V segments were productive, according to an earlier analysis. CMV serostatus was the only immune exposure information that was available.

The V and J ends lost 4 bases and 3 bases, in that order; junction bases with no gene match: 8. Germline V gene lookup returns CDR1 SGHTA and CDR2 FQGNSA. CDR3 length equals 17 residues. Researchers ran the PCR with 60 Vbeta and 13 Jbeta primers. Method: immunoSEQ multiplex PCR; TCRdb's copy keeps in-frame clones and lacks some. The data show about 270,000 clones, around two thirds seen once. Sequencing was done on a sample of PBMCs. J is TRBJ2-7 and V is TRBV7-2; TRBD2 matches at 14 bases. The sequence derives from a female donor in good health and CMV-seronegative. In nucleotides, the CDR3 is TGTGCCAGCAGCTGGGGACTAGCGGGAGTCCCAGGCTACGAGCAGTACTTC. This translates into CASSWGLAGVPGYEQYF.